Listed here are 11 T cell receptor beta chains from one sample, sequenced in a study of cytomegalovirus exposure and HLA in healthy donors. 60 Vbeta and 13 Jbeta primers were used in PCR. Sequencing was performed with immunoSEQ multiplex PCR; in TCRdb, only in-frame clones are kept and a portion is missing. The sample holds roughly 180,000 clones; 77% are singletons and the top ten take about 4%. The sample consisted of PBMCs. The source is a woman aged 55 to 70 in good health and CMV-seropositive.

J is TRBJ2-7 and V is TRBV4-3; tentative D call: TRBD1 (6 bases). Germline CDR1 LGHNA, CDR2 YSLEER. This CDR3 is built from 15 residues. V was clipped by 1 base and J by 7 bases, with 17 bases between them. In DNA, the CDR3 is TGCGCCAGCAGCCAAGGTATGCAGGGGAGTCGGGAGCAGTACTTC. Its translation: CASSQGMQGSREQYF.

The chain uses TRBV5-5 and TRBJ1-5; perhaps TRBD1 as D (5 bases). This CDR3 has 14 residues. Between the trimmed V and J ends, which lost 5 bases and 3 bases, there was a span of 12 bases. Germline V gives CDR1 SGHKS, CDR2 YYEKEE (reference sequence). CDR3 DNA: TGTGCCAGCAGGAGAACAGGAAACAATCAGCCCCAGCATTTT. This encodes CASRRTGNNQPQHF.

The V gene is TRBV2, the J gene TRBJ1-1, with unresolved D. The CDR3 has 14 residues. V gave up 5 bases and J gave up 1 base, with 11 bases separating them. Germline V CDR1 and CDR2: SNHLY, FYNNEI. For the CDR3, the DNA is TGTGCCAGCAGTTACACCAGGCGGAACACTGAAGCTTTCTTT. It specifies CASSYTRRNTEAFF.

The chain carries TRBV6-5 and TRBJ2-7; D is undetermined. The CDR3 is made up of 13 amino acids. V was pared by 5 bases and J by 6 bases, with 14 bases between. Germline lookup yields CDR1 MNHEY and CDR2 SVGAGI. This CDR3 is CASSRLSSGEQYF. CDR3 DNA sequence: TGTGCCAGCAGTCGCTTAAGCTCTGGCGAGCAGTACTTC.

V is TRBV19 and J is TRBJ2-3; 8 bases map to TRBD2. The CDR3 contains 15 residues. The germline V gene has CDR1 LNHDA and CDR2 SQIVND (reference sequence). With V trimmed by 10 bases and J by 2 bases, 11 bases remained unmatched. CDR3 residues: CATRRTSSYTDTQYF. As DNA, the CDR3 is TGTGCCACCCGTCGGACTAGCTCTTACACAGATACGCAGTATTTT.

The V call is TRBV29-1, the J call TRBJ2-2, with 7 bases lining up with TRBD1. Germline lookup yields CDR1 SQVTM and CDR2 ANQGSEA. The ends lost 4 bases at V and 0 bases at J; junction bases unmatched: 11. This CDR3 is 17 amino acids long. CDR3 amino acids: CSVGSNRGATNTGELFF. The CDR3 DNA reads TGCAGCGTTGGTTCTAACAGGGGCGCTACGAACACCGGGGAGCTGTTTTTT.

The V and J genes are TRBV7-8 and TRBJ2-7, with a weak D call TRBD1 (5 bases). V was trimmed by 4 bases and J by 0 bases, leaving 10 bases between them. The germline gives CDR1 SGHVS, CDR2 FQNEAQ. The CDR3 is 14 amino acids. The CDR3 sequence is CASSSRETSYEQYF. CDR3 sequence (DNA): TGTGCCAGCAGCTCCAGGGAAACCTCCTACGAGCAGTACTTC.

This clone was recorded once. The rearrangement uses TRBV5-1 and TRBJ2-5; TRBD2 might be the D (6 bases). The J call may be mistaken, given a closer DNA end match to TRBJ2-7. This CDR3 comprises 13 residues. Germline-derived CDR1 and CDR2 are SGHRS and YFSETQ. Written as DNA, the CDR3 is TGCGCCAGCAGCACCGGTGGGGGGTCCGAGCAGTACTTC. This encodes CASSTGGGSEQYF.

This chain joins TRBV7-3 and TRBJ2-1; 10 positions agree with TRBD2. Germline CDR1 is SGHTA and CDR2 is FQGTGA. V lost 4 bases and J lost 5; bases outside the gene matches: 5. The CDR3 runs to 15 residues. In DNA form, the CDR3 reads TGTGCCAGCAGCTCCAGCGGGGGGGCCGACAATGAGCAGTTCTTC. It codes for CASSSSGGADNEQFF.

The table lists this clone with a count of one. The chain recombines TRBV7-7 with TRBJ2-1; weak D call: TRBD2 (5 bases). CDR1 SSHAT and CDR2 FNYEAQ come from the germline V gene (reference sequence). V was clipped by 5 bases and J by 0 bases, with 20 bases between them. This CDR3 region has 18 residues. The DNA for the CDR3 is TGTGCCAGCAGCCCCAGGTTAACTAGTCCGAGCTCCTACAATGAGCAGTTCTTC. Its translation is CASSPRLTSPSSYNEQFF.

This chain links TRBV20-1 with TRBJ2-5, with unresolved D. Trimming shortened V by 3 bases and J by 3 bases, and 5 bases separated the two germline ends. The CDR3 runs to 11 residues. Germline V gene data show CDR1 as DFQATT and CDR2 as SNEGSKA (reference sequence). This CDR3 is CSASSEETQYF. The CDR3 bases are TGCAGTGCTAGTAGTGAAGAGACCCAGTACTTC.